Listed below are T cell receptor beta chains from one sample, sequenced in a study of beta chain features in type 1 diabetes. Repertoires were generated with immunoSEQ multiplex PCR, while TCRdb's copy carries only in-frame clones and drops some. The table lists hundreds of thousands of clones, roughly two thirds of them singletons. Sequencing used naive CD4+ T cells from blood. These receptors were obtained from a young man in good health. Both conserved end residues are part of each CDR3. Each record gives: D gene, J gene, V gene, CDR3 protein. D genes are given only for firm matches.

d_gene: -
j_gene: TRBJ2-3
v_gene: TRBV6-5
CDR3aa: CASSELYTDTQYF

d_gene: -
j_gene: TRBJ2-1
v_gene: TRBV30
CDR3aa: CAWSVLRQTSTSHEQFF

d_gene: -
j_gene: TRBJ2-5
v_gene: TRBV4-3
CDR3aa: CASSQGRGPGRGHETQYF

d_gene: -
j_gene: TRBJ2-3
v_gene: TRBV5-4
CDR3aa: CASSTWSTDTQYF

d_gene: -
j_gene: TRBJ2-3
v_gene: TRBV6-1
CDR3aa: CASSAGTSTDTQYF

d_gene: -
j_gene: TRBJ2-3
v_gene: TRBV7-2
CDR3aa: CASRYRALGTDTQYF

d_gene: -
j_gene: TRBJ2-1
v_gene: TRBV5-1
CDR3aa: CASSLPGNEQFF

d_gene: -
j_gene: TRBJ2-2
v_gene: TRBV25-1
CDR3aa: CASSVNGMNTGELFF

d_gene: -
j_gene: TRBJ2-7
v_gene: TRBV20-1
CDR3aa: CSARSSHEQYF

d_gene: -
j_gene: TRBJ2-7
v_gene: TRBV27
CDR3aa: CARENEQYF

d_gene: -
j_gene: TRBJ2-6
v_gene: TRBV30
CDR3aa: CAWRRAGANVLTF

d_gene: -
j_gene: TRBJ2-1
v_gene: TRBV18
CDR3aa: CASRPGNSYNEQFF

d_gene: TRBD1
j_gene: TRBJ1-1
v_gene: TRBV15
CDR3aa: CATSMIDRDDTEAFF

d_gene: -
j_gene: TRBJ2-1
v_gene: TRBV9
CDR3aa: CASSVGPTSEQFF

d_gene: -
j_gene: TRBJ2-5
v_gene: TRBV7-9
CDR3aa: CASSYRDNQETQYF